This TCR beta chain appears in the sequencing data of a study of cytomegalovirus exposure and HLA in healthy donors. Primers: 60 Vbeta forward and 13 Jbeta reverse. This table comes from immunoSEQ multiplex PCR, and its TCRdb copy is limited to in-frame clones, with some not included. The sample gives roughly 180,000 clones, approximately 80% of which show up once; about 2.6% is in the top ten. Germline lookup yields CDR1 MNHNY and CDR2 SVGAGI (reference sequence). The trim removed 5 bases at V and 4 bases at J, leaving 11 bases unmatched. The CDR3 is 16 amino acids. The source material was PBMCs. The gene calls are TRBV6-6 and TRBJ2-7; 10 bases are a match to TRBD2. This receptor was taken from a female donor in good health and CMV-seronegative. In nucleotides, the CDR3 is TGTGCCAGCAGTCCCCCTCTAGCGGGAGTGAGGTACGAGCAGTACTTC. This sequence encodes CASSPPLAGVRYEQYF.